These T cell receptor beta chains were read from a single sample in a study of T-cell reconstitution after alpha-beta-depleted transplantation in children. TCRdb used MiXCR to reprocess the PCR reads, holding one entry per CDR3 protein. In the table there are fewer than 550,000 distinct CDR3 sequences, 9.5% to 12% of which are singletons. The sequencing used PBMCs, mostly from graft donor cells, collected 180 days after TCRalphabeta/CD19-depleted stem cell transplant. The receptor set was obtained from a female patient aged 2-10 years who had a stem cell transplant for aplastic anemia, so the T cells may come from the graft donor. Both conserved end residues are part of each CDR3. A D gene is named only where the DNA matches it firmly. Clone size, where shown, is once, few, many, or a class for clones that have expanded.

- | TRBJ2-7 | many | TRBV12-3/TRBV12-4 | TGTGCCAGCAGTTCGCCGACTCTCCTCTACGAGCAGTACTTC | CASSSPTLLYEQYF
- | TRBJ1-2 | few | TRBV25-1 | TGTGCCAGCAGTGAAGGGGCAGGTCCATATGGCTACACCTTC | CASSEGAGPYGYTF
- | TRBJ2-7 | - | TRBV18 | TGTGCCAGCTCGTTCGCCGGGACAACCTTCTACGAGCAGTACTTC | CASSFAGTTFYEQYF
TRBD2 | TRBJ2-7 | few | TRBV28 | TGTGCCCACCCAGCGGGAGTAACCTACGAGCAGTACTTC | CAHPAGVTYEQYF
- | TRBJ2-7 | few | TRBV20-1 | TGCAGTGCTAGTGGTCTATCGGGGGAGCAGTACTTC | CSASGLSGEQYF
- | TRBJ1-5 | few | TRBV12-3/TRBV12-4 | TGTGCCAGCAGTTTGGCCTGGAGTCAGCCCCAGCATTTT | CASSLAWSQPQHF
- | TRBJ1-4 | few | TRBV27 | TGTGCCAGCAGGGAGACAGGTTCGGGCGAAAAACTGTTTTTT | CASRETGSGEKLFF
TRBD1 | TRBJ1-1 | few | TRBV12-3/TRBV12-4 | TGTGCCAGCAGCCCACCACCCAGGACAGGGGGCTTCGGGAACACTGAAGCTTTCTTT | CASSPPPRTGGFGNTEAFF
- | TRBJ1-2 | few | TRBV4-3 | TGCGCCAGCAGTGAAGGGAAGGTCGGCTACACCTTC | CASSEGKVGYTF
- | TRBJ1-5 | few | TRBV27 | TGTGCCAGCAGTGAAAATAATCAGCCCCAGCATTTT | CASSENNQPQHF
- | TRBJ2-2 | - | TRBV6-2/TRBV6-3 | TGTGCCACAGACCAACCCCCAGGGAAGGTCGCCGGGGAGCTGTTTTTT | CATDQPPGKVAGELFF
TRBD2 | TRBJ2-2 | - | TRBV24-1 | TGTGCCACCAGTAAAGTTAGCGGGTGGGAAATCTTGAACACCGGGGAGCTGTTTTTT | CATSKVSGWEILNTGELFF
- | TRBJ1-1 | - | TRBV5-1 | TGCGCCAGCAGCTCTGCGTCCAGGGTGGGAGCTTTCTTT | CASSSASRVGAFF
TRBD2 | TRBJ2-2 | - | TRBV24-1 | TGTGCCACCTCCCTTCCGGGACTAGCAACCGGGGAGCTGTTTTTT | CATSLPGLATGELFF
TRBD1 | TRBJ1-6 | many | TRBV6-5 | TGTGCCAGCAGTTCCCGGGACAGTAATAATTCACCCCTCCACTTT | CASSSRDSNNSPLHF
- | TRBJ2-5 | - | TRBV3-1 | TGTGCCAGCAGCCAAGTGCTAGAAGAGACCCAGTACTTC | CASSQVLEETQYF
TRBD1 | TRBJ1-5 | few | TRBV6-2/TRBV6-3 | TGTGCCAGCAGCCGGGACAGGGGATATCAGCCCCAGCATTTT | CASSRDRGYQPQHF
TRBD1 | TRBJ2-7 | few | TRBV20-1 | TGCAGTGCTAGAATCCCCGACAGGGGTTACTACGAGCAGTACTTC | CSARIPDRGYYEQYF
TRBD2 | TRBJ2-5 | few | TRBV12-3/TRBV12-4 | TGTGCCAGCAGTTTCGGTGGACTAGCCGCCCAAGAGACCCAGTACTTC | CASSFGGLAAQETQYF
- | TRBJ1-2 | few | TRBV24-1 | TGTGCCACCAGTACCGGGGCCCCCTATGGCTACACCTTC | CATSTGAPYGYTF
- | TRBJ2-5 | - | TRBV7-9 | TGTGCCAGCAGTCCCGGGACCCCAGTGGAGGAGACCCAGTACTTC | CASSPGTPVEETQYF
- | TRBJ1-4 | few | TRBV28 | TGTGCCAGCAGTTTGTATCCCCAGGGTGTTCTGGTGAATGAAAAACTGTTTTTT | CASSLYPQGVLVNEKLFF
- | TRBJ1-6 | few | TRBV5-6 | TGTGCCAGCAGCCCGATGCCGTCGGAATATAATTCACCCCTCCACTTT | CASSPMPSEYNSPLHF
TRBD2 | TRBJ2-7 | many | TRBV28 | TGTGCCAGCGGGGGTCCCCCCAGCGGGAGTAGCGAGCAGTACTTC | CASGGPPSGSSEQYF
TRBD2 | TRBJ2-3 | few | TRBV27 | TGTGCCAGCAGTTTAATCCCGAGACTAGCGGGAGTCGGAAGAACAGACACGCAGTATTTT | CASSLIPRLAGVGRTDTQYF
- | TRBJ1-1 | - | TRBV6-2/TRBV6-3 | TGTGCCAGCCTCCGGGCACCCTGGGGCACTGAAGCTTTCTTT | CASLRAPWGTEAFF
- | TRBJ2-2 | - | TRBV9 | TGTGCCAGCAGCGTAGATCGAGGGGAGCTGTTTTTT | CASSVDRGELFF
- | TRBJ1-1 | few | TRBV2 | TGTGCCAGCAGTGATGGCAGCTTTTTCTCTGAAGCTTTCTTT | CASSDGSFFSEAFF
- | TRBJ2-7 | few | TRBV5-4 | TGTGCCAGCCTGGCGGACAGCCCTCCTTACGAGCAGTACTTC | CASLADSPPYEQYF
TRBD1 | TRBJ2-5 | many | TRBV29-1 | TGCAGCGTTTTAGACAGGGCAGACGAGACCCAGTACTTC | CSVLDRADETQYF
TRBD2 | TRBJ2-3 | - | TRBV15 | TGTGCCACCAGCAGGCGACTAGCGGCGCCTCGCACAGATACGCAGTATTTT | CATSRRLAAPRTDTQYF
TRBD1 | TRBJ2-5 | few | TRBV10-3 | TGTGCCATCAGCCTACAGGGGGCGGGGGAGACCCAGTACTTC | CAISLQGAGETQYF
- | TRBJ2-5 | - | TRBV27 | TGTGCCAGCAGTCAAGCAGCAGGCCAAGAGACCCAGTACTTC | CASSQAAGQETQYF
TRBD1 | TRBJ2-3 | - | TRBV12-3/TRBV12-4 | TGTGCCAGCAGTATTTCACAGGGGTCTTACACAGATACGCAGTATTTT | CASSISQGSYTDTQYF
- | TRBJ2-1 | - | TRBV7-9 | TGTGCCAGCAGCTTATACGGGAGCCCCAATGAGCAGTTCTTC | CASSLYGSPNEQFF